A single sample is the source of the 13 T cell receptor beta chains below, sequenced in a study of blood T cell repertoires in COVID-19. Sequenced by immunoSEQ multiplex PCR; TCRdb stores in-frame clones only, minus some. The sample contains about 190,000 clones, around 84% of which appear only once. Input material: PBMCs or T cells enriched from blood (not recorded which). Every receptor here comes from a woman under 40 who had been exposed to COVID-19.

The rearrangement links TRBV5-1 to TRBJ2-3, with D perhaps TRBD2 (5 bases). The V and J ends lost 0 bases and 6 bases respectively, with 11 bases between them. Germline CDR1 is SGHRS and CDR2 is YFSETQ. This CDR3 region has 14 residues. DNA for the CDR3: TGCGCCAGCAGCTTGGAAACTAGTTGGGATACGCAGTATTTT. Translation gives CASSLETSWDTQYF.

This chain connects TRBV5-5 to TRBJ1-1; 11 bases line up with TRBD1. J gave up 5 bases and V 1 base, and 10 bases lay outside the gene matches. Germline CDR1 and CDR2: SGHKS and YYEKEE (reference sequence). The CDR3 is made up of 17 amino acids. Here the CDR3 DNA reads TGTGCCAGCAGCTTGAGGACAGGGGGCGTTTCGGGGACTGAAGCTTTCTTT. Its translation: CASSLRTGGVSGTEAFF.

This chain uses TRBV7-2 with TRBJ2-2; no firm D call. Trimming left V 4 bases short and J 0 bases short, with 12 bases between. CDR3 length: 16 residues. The V gene's germline CDR1 is SGHTA and CDR2 FQGNSA. In DNA, the CDR3 is TGTGCCAGCAGCTATGGAAGAGACACGAACACCGGGGAGCTGTTTTTT. Translation: CASSYGRDTNTGELFF.

This clone has only a few counts. CDR3 sequence: CASSFTSGVTYEQYF. The DNA of the CDR3 is TGCGCCAGCAGCTTCACTAGCGGGGTGACCTACGAGCAGTACTTC. The rearrangement uses TRBV5-1 and TRBJ2-7; 10 bases are a match to TRBD2. The CDR3 is made up of 15 amino acids. J was trimmed by 2 bases and V by 2 bases; bases with no gene match: 4. Germline values: CDR1 SGHRS, CDR2 YFSETQ.

The CDR3 DNA follows: TGTGCCAGCAGCTTGGGGGCAGGGTTGGACACTGAAGCTTTCTTT. Amino acids: CASSLGAGLDTEAFF. The chain is built from TRBV5-4 and TRBJ1-1; D is possibly TRBD1 (5 bases). The CDR3 loop spans 15 amino acids. Germline values: CDR1 SGHNT, CDR2 YYREEE (reference sequence). V was cut by 0 bases and J by 3 bases, with 12 bases left in between.

The V gene is TRBV21-1, the J gene TRBJ1-5; TRBD1, as called in the table, went unchecked against the DNA. TRBV21-1 is tagged as a pseudogene. The CDR3 has 17 residues. The CDR3 region has the DNA TGTGCCAGCAGCAAAGTGATTTACAGGGGGATCAATCAGCCCCAGCATTTT. Its protein is CASSKVIYRGINQPQHF.

This clone was seen a single time. V gene TRBV19 combines with J gene TRBJ1-1, with 7 bases identical to TRBD1. Unmatched junction bases numbered 5, after V lost 9 bases and J lost 1 base. The germline gives CDR1 LNHDA, CDR2 SQIVND (reference sequence). The CDR3 loop spans 13 amino acids. The CDR3 is CASGQVGNTEAFF. The CDR3 DNA reads as TGTGCCAGCGGACAGGTTGGGAACACTGAAGCTTTCTTT. Using reference TRBV19 and TRBJ1-1 for the parts outside the CDR3, the full variable domain is DGGITQSPKYLFRKEGQNVTLSCEQNLNHDAMYWYRQDPGQGLRLIYYSQIVNDFQKGDIAEGYSVSREKKESFPLTVTSAQKNPTAFYLCASGQVGNTEAFFGQGTRLTVV.

The chain uses TRBV7-3 and TRBJ2-1; D not certain. The CDR3 extends over 14 amino acids. Trimming took 1 base from V and 3 from J, leaving 7 bases between them. CDR1 SGHTA and CDR2 FQGTGA come from the germline V gene. As DNA, the CDR3 is TGTGCCAGCAGCTTAAGCGCAGGCTACAATGAGCAGTTCTTC. Protein product: CASSLSAGYNEQFF.

The rearrangement uses TRBV20-1 and TRBJ2-6, with D unclear. Trimming stripped 3 bases from V and 0 bases from J, with 15 bases between. Germline CDR1 is DFQATT and CDR2 is SNEGSKA (reference sequence). The CDR3 totals 17 residues. CDR3 in amino acids: CSASLAMADSGANVLTF. CDR3 in DNA: TGCAGTGCTAGTTTGGCTATGGCGGACTCTGGGGCCAACGTCCTGACTTTC.

The CDR3 bases are TGTGCCAGCAGCTACACAGGGAGTGGTCACTATGGCTACACCTTC. Amino acid sequence: CASSYTGSGHYGYTF. The rearrangement joins TRBV5-4 to TRBJ1-2, with D possibly TRBD1 on 6 matching bases. The CDR3 consists of 15 residues. Germline V lookup: CDR1 SGHNT, CDR2 YYREEE (reference sequence). V was pared by 3 bases and J by 3 bases, with 15 bases between.

The chain employs TRBV5-4 and TRBJ2-3; no definite D call. The ends were cut back, 0 bases at V and 4 bases at J, with 6 bases in the middle. The germline V gene encodes CDR1 SGHNT and CDR2 YYREEE (reference sequence). The CDR3 sequence is 13 residues long. This chain's CDR3 is CASSLDSSDTQYF. CDR3 in DNA: TGTGCCAGCAGCTTGGACAGTTCAGATACGCAGTATTTT.

This clone was observed a handful of times. The chain uses TRBV24-1 and TRBJ1-4; a possible D gene is TRBD1 (5 bases). Looked up from germline, CDR1 is KGHDR and CDR2 is SFDVKD. Trimming cost V 2 bases and J 7 bases, with 10 bases left between them. CDR3 length: 14 residues. CDR3 bases: TGTGCCACCAGTGATTCAGGGTTACCTGAAAAACTGTTTTTT. This gives the protein CATSDSGLPEKLFF.

The rearrangement links TRBV9 to TRBJ1-5, with 10 bases that match TRBD1. Germline trimming cut 3 bases from V and 5 bases from J; bases unmatched to any gene: 5. The CDR3 loop spans 15 amino acids. Germline V CDR1 and CDR2: SGDLS, YYNGEE. The CDR3 spells CASSELGTGDQPQHF. The CDR3 DNA follows: TGTGCCAGCAGCGAGCTTGGGACAGGGGATCAGCCCCAGCATTTT.